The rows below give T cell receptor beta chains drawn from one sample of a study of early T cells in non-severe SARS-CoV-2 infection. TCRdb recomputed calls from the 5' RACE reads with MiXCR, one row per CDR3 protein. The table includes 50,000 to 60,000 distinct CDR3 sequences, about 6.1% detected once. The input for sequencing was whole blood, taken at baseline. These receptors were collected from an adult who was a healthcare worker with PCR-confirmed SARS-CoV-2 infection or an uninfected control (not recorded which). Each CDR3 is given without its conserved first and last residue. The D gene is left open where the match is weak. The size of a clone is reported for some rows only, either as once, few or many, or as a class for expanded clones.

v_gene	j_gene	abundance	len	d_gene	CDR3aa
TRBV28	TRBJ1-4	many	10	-	VSGDPNEKLF
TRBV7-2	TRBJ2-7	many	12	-	ASSSRAGYYEQY
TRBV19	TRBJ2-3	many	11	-	ASSIDLEDTQY
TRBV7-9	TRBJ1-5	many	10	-	ASSRDGGPQH
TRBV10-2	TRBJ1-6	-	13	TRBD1	AARQGGLMNSPLH
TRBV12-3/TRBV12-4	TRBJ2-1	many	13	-	ASSLGGASYNEQF
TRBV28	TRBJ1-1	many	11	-	ASSFTPSTEAF
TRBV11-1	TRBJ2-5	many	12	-	ASSSGLVGETQY
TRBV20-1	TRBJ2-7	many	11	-	SAGRDISYEQY
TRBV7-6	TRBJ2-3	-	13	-	ASSLGTQPADTQY
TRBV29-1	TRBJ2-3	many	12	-	SVPLGGSTDTQY
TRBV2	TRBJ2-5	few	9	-	ASNYQETQY
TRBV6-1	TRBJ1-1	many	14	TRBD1	ASSAHRQGARTEAF
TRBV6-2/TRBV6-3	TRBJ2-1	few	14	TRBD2	ASSSRLAGNNNEQF
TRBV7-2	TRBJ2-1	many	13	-	ASSLAWGSYNEQF
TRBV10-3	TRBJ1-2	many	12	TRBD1	AISGIEGADGYT
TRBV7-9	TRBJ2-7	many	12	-	ASSLVSAGYEQY
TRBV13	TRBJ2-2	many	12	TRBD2	ASSSSGGTGELF
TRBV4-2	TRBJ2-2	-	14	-	ASSQERNANTGELF
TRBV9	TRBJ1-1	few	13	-	ASSVQGTRDTEAF
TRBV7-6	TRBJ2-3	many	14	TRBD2	ASSLKAGGPTDTQY
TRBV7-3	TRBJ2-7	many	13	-	ASSLLGQGLYEQY
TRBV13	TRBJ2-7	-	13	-	ASSQPAWGGYEQY
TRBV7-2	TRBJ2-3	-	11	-	ASSLPSTDTQY
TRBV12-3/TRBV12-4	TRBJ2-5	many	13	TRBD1	ASSLYRGPQETQY
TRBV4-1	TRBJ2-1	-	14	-	ASSQDALRQNNEQF
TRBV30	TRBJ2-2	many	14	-	AWSLGLAMDTGELF
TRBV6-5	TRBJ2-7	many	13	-	ASSYEWGRLYEQY
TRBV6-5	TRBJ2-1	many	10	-	ASSLDREEQF
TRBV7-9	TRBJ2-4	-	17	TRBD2	ASRSSGTSGGRPKNIQY
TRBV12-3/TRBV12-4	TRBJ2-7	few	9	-	ASSSGFEQY
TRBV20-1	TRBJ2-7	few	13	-	SVASGTLDYSAQY
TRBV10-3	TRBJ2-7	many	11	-	AISGSSSYEQY
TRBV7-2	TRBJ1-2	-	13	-	ASSLDPILDYGYT
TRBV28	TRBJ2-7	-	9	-	ASTGPYEQY